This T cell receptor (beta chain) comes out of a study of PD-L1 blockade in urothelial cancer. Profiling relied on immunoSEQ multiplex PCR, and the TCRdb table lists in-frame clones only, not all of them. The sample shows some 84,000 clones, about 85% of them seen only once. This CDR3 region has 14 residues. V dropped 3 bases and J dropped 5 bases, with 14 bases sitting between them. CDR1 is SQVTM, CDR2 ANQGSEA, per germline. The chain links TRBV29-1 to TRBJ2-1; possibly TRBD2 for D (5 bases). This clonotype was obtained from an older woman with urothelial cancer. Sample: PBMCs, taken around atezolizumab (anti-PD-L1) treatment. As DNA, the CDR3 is TGCAGCGTTGAGAGCGGAGTCAACGACAATGAGCAGTTCTTC. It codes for CSVESGVNDNEQFF.